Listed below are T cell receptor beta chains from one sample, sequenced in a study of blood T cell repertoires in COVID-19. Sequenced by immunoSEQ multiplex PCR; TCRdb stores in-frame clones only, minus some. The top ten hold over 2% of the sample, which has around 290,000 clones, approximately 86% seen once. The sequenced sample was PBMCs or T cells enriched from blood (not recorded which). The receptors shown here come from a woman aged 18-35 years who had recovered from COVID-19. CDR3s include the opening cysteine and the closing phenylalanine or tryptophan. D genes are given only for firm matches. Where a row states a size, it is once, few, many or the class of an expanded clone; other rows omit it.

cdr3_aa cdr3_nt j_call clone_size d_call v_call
CATQDRMNSPLHF TGTGCCACCCAGGACAGGATGAATTCACCCCTCCACTTT TRBJ1-6 NA TRBD1 TRBV19
CASSFTSGRPAGTQYF TGTGCCAGCAGCTTCACTAGCGGGAGGCCCGCGGGGACCCAGTACTTC TRBJ2-5 NA TRBD2 TRBV7-2
CAWRRGQETQYF TGTGCCTGGAGACGGGGGCAAGAGACCCAGTACTTC TRBJ2-5 NA NA TRBV30
CSAERGTEAFF TGCAGCGCAGAAAGGGGGACTGAAGCTTTCTTT TRBJ1-1 NA NA TRBV29-1
CASSTTGLQAYEQYF TGTGCCAGTAGTACGACAGGACTTCAGGCCTACGAGCAGTACTTC TRBJ2-7 NA NA TRBV19
CSASTTDYNSPLHF TGCAGTGCTAGTACAACAGACTATAATTCACCCCTCCACTTT TRBJ1-6 NA NA TRBV20-1
CASSGTSAQETQYF TGCGCCAGCAGCGGGACTAGCGCCCAAGAGACCCAGTACTTC TRBJ2-5 NA TRBD2 TRBV5-1
CASSPVAGQNSPLHF TGTGCCAGCTCCCCGGTGGCAGGCCAGAATTCACCCCTCCACTTT TRBJ1-6 NA NA TRBV18
CASSRRGHTNEKLFF TGTGCCAGCAGCCGCCGGGGACACACTAATGAAAAACTGTTTTTT TRBJ1-4 NA NA TRBV9
CATSYGTGGRNEQYF TGTGCCACCAGCTACGGGACAGGGGGCAGAAACGAGCAGTACTTC TRBJ2-7 NA TRBD1 TRBV15
CASSFVSGVAEAFF TGTGCCAGCAGTTTTGTGAGTGGTGTCGCTGAAGCTTTCTTT TRBJ1-1 NA NA TRBV28
CASSQDVAGGTYEQYF TGCGCCAGCAGCCAAGATGTGGCGGGGGGAACGTACGAGCAGTACTTC TRBJ2-7 NA TRBD2 TRBV4-3
CASSPGTGGSPLHF TGTGCCAGCAGCCCTGGGACAGGGGGTTCACCCCTCCACTTT TRBJ1-6 NA TRBD1 TRBV5-6
CASSFRGNQPQHF TGTGCCAGCAGTTTCCGGGGGAATCAGCCCCAGCATTTT TRBJ1-5 NA NA TRBV27
CASSGPRTAISYEQYF TGTGCCAGCAGCGGGCCCAGGACAGCTATCTCCTACGAGCAGTACTTC TRBJ2-7 NA NA TRBV5-6
CASSLADMLAGGDTQYF TGTGCCAGCAGCTTAGCAGATATGCTAGCGGGAGGGGATACGCAGTATTTT TRBJ2-3 few TRBD2 TRBV11-2
CASGLAGVVEQYF TGTGCCAGCGGCCTCGCGGGGGTGGTGGAGCAGTACTTC TRBJ2-7 NA TRBD2 TRBV12-3/TRBV12-4
CASSLAGFYEQYF TGCGCCAGCAGCTTGGCAGGGTTTTACGAGCAGTACTTC TRBJ2-7 once NA TRBV5-1
CASSLSWASGYNEQFF TGTGCCAGCAGCTTGTCCTGGGCTAGCGGGTACAATGAGCAGTTCTTC TRBJ2-1 NA TRBD2 TRBV5-6
CAWTKGDHSGNTIYF TGTGCCTGGACAAAGGGGGATCACTCTGGAAACACCATATATTTT TRBJ1-3 NA NA TRBV30
CASSLAGGMHNEQFF TGTGCCAGCAGCTTAGCGGGAGGTATGCACAATGAGCAGTTCTTC TRBJ2-1 NA TRBD2 TRBV7-3
CASSHPGQGEETQYF TGTGCCAGCAGCCATCCGGGACAGGGTGAAGAGACCCAGTACTTC TRBJ2-5 few TRBD1 TRBV28
CAISEPDRGGYNEQFF TGTGCCATCAGTGAACCCGACAGAGGTGGTTACAATGAGCAGTTCTTC TRBJ2-1 NA NA TRBV10-3
CASSRGMARGSNQPQHF TGCGCCAGCAGCCGCGGTATGGCAAGGGGTTCCAATCAGCCCCAGCATTTT TRBJ1-5 NA NA TRBV4-1
CASSLAGSATNEKLFF TGCGCCAGCAGCTTGGCCGGGTCAGCAACTAATGAAAAACTGTTTTTT TRBJ1-4 NA NA TRBV5-1
CASSVGREDSSYNEQFF TGTGCCAGCAGCGTAGGGCGGGAGGATTCTTCCTACAATGAGCAGTTCTTC TRBJ2-1 few TRBD2 TRBV9
CASSLGEPETQYF TGCGCCAGCAGCTTGGGGGAGCCAGAGACCCAGTACTTC TRBJ2-5 NA NA TRBV5-1
CASSQDRAGEQYF TGTGCCAGCAGCCAAGACAGGGCTGGGGAGCAGTACTTC TRBJ2-7 NA TRBD1 TRBV9